This T cell receptor (beta chain) was obtained from a study of T-cell memory formation after mild COVID-19. Study at large: Across donors, TCR clusters were largely donor specific. Study results and limitations: Confirmation of SARS-CoV-2 specificity was lacking for second-wave clones peaking day 37. The main location of contracting CD4+ clones was CM and EM, and that of contracting CD8+ clones was EMRA.

Germline V CDR1 and CDR2: SGHTA, FQGNSA. Trimming removed 5 bases at V and 0 bases at J, with 13 bases between. The CDR3 has 15 residues. This clonotype was detected many times. Its antigen is unidentified. TCR alpha and TCR beta cDNA libraries with sample barcodes and UMIs came from 5'RACE using constant-segment primers. TCRdb reanalysed the 5' RACE reads using MiXCR and keeps one entry per CDR3 protein. This table has about 340,000 distinct CDR3 sequences, approximately 21% appearing once. The rearrangement uses TRBV7-2 and TRBJ1-2, with D possibly TRBD1 on 6 matching bases. The origin of this receptor is an adult woman who had mild COVID-19 (a few samples of this study predate the infection). Cell type and time point are not known. The sample consisted of PBMCs or a T cell subset sorted from them (not recorded which). Here the CDR3 reads CASSPQTGPNYGYTF. CDR3 DNA: TGTGCCAGCAGCCCACAGACAGGCCCTAACTATGGCTACACCTTC.